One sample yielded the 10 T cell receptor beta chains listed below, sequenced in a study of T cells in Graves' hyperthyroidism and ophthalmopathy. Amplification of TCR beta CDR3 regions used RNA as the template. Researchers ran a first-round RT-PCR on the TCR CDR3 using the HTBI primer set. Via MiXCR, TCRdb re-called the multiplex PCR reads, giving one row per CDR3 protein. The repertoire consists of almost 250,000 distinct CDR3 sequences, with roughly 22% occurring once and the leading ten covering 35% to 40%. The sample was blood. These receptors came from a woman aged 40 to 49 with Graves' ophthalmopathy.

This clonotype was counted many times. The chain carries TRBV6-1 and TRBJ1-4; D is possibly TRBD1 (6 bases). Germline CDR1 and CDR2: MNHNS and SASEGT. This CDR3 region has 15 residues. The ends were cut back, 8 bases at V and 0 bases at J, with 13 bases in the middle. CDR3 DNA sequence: TGTGCCAGCCGTACAGGGTACACAACTAATGAAAAACTGTTTTTT. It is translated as CASRTGYTTNEKLFF.

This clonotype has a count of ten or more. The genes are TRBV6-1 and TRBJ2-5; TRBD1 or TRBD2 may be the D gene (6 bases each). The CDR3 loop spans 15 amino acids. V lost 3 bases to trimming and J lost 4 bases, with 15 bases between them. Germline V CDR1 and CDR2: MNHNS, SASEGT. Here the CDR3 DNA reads TGTGCCAGCAGTGAGGGGGGACATCCTAGAGAGACCCAGTACTTC. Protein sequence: CASSEGGHPRETQYF.

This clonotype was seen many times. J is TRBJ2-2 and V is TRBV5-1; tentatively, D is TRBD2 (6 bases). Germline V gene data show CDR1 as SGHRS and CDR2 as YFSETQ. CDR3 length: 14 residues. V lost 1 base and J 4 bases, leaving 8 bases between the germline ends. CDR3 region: CASSLRGSTGELFF. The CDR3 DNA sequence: TGCGCCAGCAGCTTGCGGGGGAGCACCGGGGAGCTGTTTTTT.

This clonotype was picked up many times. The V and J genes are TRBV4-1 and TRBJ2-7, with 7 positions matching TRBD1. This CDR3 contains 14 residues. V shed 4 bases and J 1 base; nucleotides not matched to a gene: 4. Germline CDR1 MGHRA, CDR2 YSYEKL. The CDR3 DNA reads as TGCGCCAGCAGCCCTCCAGGGGGATCCTACGAGCAGTACTTC. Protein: CASSPPGGSYEQYF.

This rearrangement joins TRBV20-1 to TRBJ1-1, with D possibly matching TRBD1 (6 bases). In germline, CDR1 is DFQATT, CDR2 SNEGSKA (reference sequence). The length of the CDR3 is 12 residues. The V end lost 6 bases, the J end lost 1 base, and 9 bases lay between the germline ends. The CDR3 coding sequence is TGCAGTGCGCAGACAGGGAACACTGAAGCTTTCTTT. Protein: CSAQTGNTEAFF.

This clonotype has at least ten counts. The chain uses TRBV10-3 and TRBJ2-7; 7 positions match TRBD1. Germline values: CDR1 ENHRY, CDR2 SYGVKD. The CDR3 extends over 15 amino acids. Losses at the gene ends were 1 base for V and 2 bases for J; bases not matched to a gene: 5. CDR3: CAISELGGNTYEQYF. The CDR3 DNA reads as TGTGCCATCAGTGAGTTAGGGGGCAACACCTACGAGCAGTACTTC.

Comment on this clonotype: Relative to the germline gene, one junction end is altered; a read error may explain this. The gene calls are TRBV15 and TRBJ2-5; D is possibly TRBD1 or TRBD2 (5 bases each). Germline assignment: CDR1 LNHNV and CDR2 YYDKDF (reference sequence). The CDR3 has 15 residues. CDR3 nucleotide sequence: TGTGCCACCAGCAGTCGAGGGACGAACCAAGAGACTCAGTACTTC. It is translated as CATSSRGTNQETQYF.

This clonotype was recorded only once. CDR3 in amino acids: CASSLLGPGPQHF. The CDR3 region has the DNA TGTGCCAGCAGCTTACTCGGACCGGGACCCCAGCATTTT. The rearrangement uses TRBV12-3 or TRBV12-4 and TRBJ1-5; D not certain. CDR3 length: 13 amino acids. With 6 bases removed from V and 10 bases from J, the gap between germline ends came to 16 bases.

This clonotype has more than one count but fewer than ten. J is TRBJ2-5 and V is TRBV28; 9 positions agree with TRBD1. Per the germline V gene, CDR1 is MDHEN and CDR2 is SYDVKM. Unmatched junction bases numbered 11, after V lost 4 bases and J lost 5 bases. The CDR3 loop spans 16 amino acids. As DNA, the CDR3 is TGTGCCAGCAGTTCACTCCGGACAGGGGTCATGGAGACCCAGTACTTC. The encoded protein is CASSSLRTGVMETQYF.

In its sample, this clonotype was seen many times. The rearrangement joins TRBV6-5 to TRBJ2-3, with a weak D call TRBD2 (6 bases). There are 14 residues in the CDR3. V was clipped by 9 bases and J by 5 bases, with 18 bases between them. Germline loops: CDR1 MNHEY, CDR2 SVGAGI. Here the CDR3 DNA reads TGTGCCAGTTCCCTCGGGAGAAGCCTAGATACGCAGTATTTT. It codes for CASSLGRSLDTQYF.